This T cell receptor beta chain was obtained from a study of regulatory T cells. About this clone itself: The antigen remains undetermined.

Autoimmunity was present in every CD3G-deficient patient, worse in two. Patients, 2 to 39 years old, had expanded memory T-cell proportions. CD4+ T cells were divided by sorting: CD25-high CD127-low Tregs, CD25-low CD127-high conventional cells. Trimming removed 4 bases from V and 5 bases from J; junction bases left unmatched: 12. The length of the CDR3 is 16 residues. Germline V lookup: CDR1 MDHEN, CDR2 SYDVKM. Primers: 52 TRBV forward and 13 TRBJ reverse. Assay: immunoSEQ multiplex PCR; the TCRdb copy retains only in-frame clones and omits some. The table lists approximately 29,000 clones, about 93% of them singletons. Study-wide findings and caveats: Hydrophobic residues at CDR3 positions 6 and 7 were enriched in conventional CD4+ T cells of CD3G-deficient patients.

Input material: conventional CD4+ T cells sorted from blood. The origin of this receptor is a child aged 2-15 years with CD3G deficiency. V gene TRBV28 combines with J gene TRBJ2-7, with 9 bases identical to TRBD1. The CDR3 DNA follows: TGTGCCAGCAGTTCCCCCCGGAACAGGGGGCGGGACGAGCAGTACTTC. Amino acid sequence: CASSSPRNRGRDEQYF.